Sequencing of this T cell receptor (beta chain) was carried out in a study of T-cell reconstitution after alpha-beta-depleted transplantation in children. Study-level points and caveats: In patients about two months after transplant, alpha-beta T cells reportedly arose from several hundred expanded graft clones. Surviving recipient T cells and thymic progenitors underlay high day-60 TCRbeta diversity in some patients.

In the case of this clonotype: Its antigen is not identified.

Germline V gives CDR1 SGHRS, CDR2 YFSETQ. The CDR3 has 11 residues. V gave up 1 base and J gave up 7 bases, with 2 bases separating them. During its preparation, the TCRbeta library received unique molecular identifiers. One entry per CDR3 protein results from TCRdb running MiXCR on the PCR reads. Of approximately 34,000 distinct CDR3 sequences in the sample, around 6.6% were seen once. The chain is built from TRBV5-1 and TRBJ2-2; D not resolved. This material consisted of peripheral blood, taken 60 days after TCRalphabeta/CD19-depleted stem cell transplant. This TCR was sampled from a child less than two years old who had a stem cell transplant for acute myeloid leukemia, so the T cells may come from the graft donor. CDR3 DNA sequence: TGCGCCAGCAGCTTGTACGGGGAGCTGTTTTTT. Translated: CASSLYGELFF.